This TCR beta chain was retrieved from a study of breast tumors, draining lymph nodes, adjacent tissues. Overall study results and limits: Data fit most tumor T cells coming from lymph node, expanding in tumor. Luminal-like breast cancer showed significantly greater tumor-nontumor repertoire similarity than basal-like breast cancer did. Compared with lymph nodes, tumors were less diverse; compared with nontumor tissue, more.

In TCRdb, the multiplex PCR reads were re-called with MiXCR into one record per CDR3 protein. The sample carries some 31,000 distinct CDR3 sequences, roughly three fifths recorded once. In its sample, this clonotype was seen many times. Its specificity is not known. CDR3 size: 17 residues. Germline V gives CDR1 SGHVS, CDR2 FQNEAQ. After removal of 1 base from V and 4 bases from J, the junction contained 7 bases not matched to a gene. The TCR originated in a female donor with breast cancer. Some clones in this sample may be carry-over from other donors' samples. The genes are TRBV7-8 and TRBJ2-3, with TRBD2 matching 11 bases. The sample consisted of breast tumor tissue. In DNA, the CDR3 is TGTGCCAGCAGCTTAGGGTCGGTAGCGGGGGGGTCAGATACGCAGTATTTT. It is translated as CASSLGSVAGGSDTQYF. The whole variable domain, filled in from reference TRBV7-8 and TRBJ2-3, reads GAGVSQSPRYKVAKRGQDVALRCDPISGHVSLFWYQQALGQGPEFLTYFQNEAQLDKSGLPSDRFFAERPEGSVSTLKIQRTQQEDSAVYLCASSLGSVAGGSDTQYFGPGTRLTVL.